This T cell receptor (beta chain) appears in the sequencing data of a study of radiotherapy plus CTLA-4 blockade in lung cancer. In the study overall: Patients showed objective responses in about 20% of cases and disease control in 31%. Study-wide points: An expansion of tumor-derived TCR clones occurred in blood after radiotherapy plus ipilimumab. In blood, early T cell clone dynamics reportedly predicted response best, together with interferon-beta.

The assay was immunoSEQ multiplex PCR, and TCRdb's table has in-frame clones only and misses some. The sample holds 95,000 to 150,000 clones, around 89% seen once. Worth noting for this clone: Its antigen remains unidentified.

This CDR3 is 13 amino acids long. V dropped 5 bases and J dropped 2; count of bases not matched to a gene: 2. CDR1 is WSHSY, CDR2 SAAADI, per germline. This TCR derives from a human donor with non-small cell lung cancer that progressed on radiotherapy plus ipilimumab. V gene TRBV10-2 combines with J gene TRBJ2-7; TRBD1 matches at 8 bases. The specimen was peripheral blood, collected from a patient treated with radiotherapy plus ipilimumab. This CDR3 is CASSRQGPYEQYF. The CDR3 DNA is TGCGCCAGCAGTCGACAGGGGCCCTACGAGCAGTACTTC.